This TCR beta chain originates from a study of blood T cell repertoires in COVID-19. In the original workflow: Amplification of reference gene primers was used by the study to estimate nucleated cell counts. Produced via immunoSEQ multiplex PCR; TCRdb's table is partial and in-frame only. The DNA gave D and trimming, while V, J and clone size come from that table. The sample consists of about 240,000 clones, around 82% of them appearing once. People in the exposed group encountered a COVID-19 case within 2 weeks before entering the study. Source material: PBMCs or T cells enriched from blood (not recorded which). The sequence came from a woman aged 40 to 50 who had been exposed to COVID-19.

Written as DNA, the CDR3 is TGTGCCAGCAGCTTTCGACAGAACACTGAAGCTTTCTTT. As protein: CASSFRQNTEAFF. This rearrangement joins TRBV7-9 to TRBJ1-1; no definite D call. The CDR3 extends over 13 amino acids. Trimming shortened V by 3 bases and J by 1 base, and 6 bases separated the two germline ends. Germline V lookup: CDR1 SEHNR, CDR2 FQNEAQ (reference sequence).